The 5 T cell receptor beta chains presented below share a single source sample, sequenced in a study of beta chain features in type 1 diabetes. These receptors have no known antigen. The authors reverse transcribed all of the isolated RNA, so sequencing captured expressed TCRB transcripts. Produced via immunoSEQ multiplex PCR; TCRdb's table is partial and in-frame only. The profile covers 500,000 to 650,000 clones, with about an eighth appearing a single time and 0.09% to 0.15% taken by the ten largest. Study conclusions and caveats: Among all four CD4+ subsets, Type 1 diabetes patients had TCRB CDR3s that were moderately but significantly shorter.

What was sequenced was naive CD4+ T cells from blood. The receptors originated from a man under 40 with type 1 diabetes.

CDR3 DNA: TGTGCTAGTCTCCGGGACGGAGACCCCTATGGCTACACCTTC. Protein sequence: CASLRDGDPYGYTF. The chain joins TRBV12-5 to TRBJ1-2, with TRBD1 as a possible D gene (5 bases). This CDR3 has 14 amino acids. V was shortened by 8 bases and J by 4 bases, with 17 bases between the two germline ends. Germline CDR1 reads LGHNT; CDR2 reads FRNRAP.

This clone was detected only a few times. The V call is TRBV11-2, the J call TRBJ2-1, with a weak D call TRBD2 (6 bases). The germline V gene has CDR1 SGHAT and CDR2 FQNNGV. The V end was cut by 3 bases, the J end by 9 bases, with 15 bases between. CDR3 length equals 14 residues. CDR3: CASSLEGISTEQFF. The CDR3 DNA reads as TGTGCCAGCAGCTTGGAGGGGATAAGCACTGAGCAGTTCTTC. The full variable domain, in which reference TRBV11-2 and TRBJ2-1 provide the parts outside the CDR3, is EAGVAQSPRYKIIEKRQSVAFWCNPISGHATLYWYQQILGQGPKLLIQFQNNGVVDDSQLPKDRFSAERLKGVDSTLKIQPAKLEDSAVYLCASSLEGISTEQFFGPGTRLTVL.

This rearrangement joins TRBV28 to TRBJ2-7; possible D gene TRBD2, 5 bases. Germline V lookup: CDR1 MDHEN, CDR2 SYDVKM. This CDR3 is built from 17 residues. V lost 5 bases and J lost 2, with 22 bases in between. This CDR3 reads CASSPPRGEGIPYEQYF. The CDR3 DNA reads TGTGCCAGCAGTCCCCCCCGTGGTGAGGGAATCCCCTACGAGCAGTACTTC.

The rearrangement joins TRBV5-8 to TRBJ1-2, with D unclear. Deletions cut 1 base from V and 5 bases from J, with 6 bases between. Germline V gene data show CDR1 as SGHTS and CDR2 as YDEGEE. This CDR3 is built from 12 residues. CDR3 region: CASSLPRYGYTF. CDR3 nucleotide sequence: TGTGCCAGCAGCTTGCCCCGGTATGGCTACACCTTC.

This clone was observed a few times. The chain has TRBV7-6 and TRBJ1-4; D unresolved. The germline V gene has CDR1 SGHVS and CDR2 FNYEAQ. CDR3 length: 15 residues. The V end was cut by 5 bases, the J end by 0 bases, with 10 bases between. CDR3 in amino acids: CASSRLFATNEKLFF. The CDR3 coding sequence is TGTGCCAGCAGCCGATTATTCGCAACTAATGAAAAACTGTTTTTT. The complete variable domain, with remaining parts taken from reference TRBV7-6 and TRBJ1-4, reads GAGVSQSPRYKVTKRGQDVALRCDPISGHVSLYWYRQALGQGPEFLTYFNYEAQQDKSGLPNDRFSAERPEGSISTLTIQRTEQRDSAMYRCASSRLFATNEKLFFGSGTQLSVL.